A selection of T cell receptor beta chains follows, all from one sample in a study of blood T cell repertoires in COVID-19. The repertoire was sequenced with immunoSEQ multiplex PCR; TCRdb's copy has only in-frame clones and lacks some. The sample holds 150,000 to 200,000 clones, roughly nine tenths seen once. Sequencing was carried out using peripheral blood. The receptor source for this set is a man aged 18 to 35 who had recovered from COVID-19. CDR3s include the opening cysteine and the closing phenylalanine or tryptophan. The order of the fields is CDR3 DNA, CDR3 protein, J gene, clone size, D gene, V gene. A D gene is named only where the DNA matches it firmly. Expanded clones are given a class, and other clones once, few, many or no size at all.

CDR3 DNA: TGCGCCAGCAGCTTGAACTGGGGAGGGACCGGGGAGCTGTTTTTT; CDR3 protein: CASSLNWGGTGELFF; J gene: TRBJ2-2; clone size: -; D gene: TRBD2; V gene: TRBV5-1
CDR3 DNA: TGTGCCAGCAGCAAAGTAGGCGGATACAATGAGCAGTTCTTC; CDR3 protein: CASSKVGGYNEQFF; J gene: TRBJ2-1; clone size: once; D gene: -; V gene: TRBV21-1
CDR3 DNA: TGTGCCAGCAGCTTGGCCGGAGGGACCGCCGAGCAGTACTTC; CDR3 protein: CASSLAGGTAEQYF; J gene: TRBJ2-7; clone size: -; D gene: -; V gene: TRBV5-4
CDR3 DNA: TGTGCCAGCAGCCGACCCCAGGGGGATCAGATGAAGACCCAGTACTTC; CDR3 protein: CASSRPQGDQMKTQYF; J gene: TRBJ2-5; clone size: -; D gene: TRBD1; V gene: TRBV6-2/TRBV6-3
CDR3 DNA: TGCGCCAGCAGCCTAGTTACGGGGGGGACCCTCACTGAAGCTTTCTTT; CDR3 protein: CASSLVTGGTLTEAFF; J gene: TRBJ1-1; clone size: -; D gene: -; V gene: TRBV4-3
CDR3 DNA: TGTGCCAGTAGTACTCGACAGTTAAGGACAGATACGCAGTATTTT; CDR3 protein: CASSTRQLRTDTQYF; J gene: TRBJ2-3; clone size: -; D gene: -; V gene: TRBV19
CDR3 DNA: TGTGCCAGCAGTATTAACACTGAAGCTTTCTTT; CDR3 protein: CASSINTEAFF; J gene: TRBJ1-1; clone size: -; D gene: -; V gene: TRBV5-6
CDR3 DNA: TGTGCCAGCAGCTTAAACCCCGGGGGGGGGTCCCTCCACTTT; CDR3 protein: CASSLNPGGGSLHF; J gene: TRBJ1-6; clone size: -; D gene: -; V gene: TRBV7-3
CDR3 DNA: TGTGCCAGCGGGGACTACTTATACAATGAGCAGTTCTTC; CDR3 protein: CASGDYLYNEQFF; J gene: TRBJ2-1; clone size: -; D gene: TRBD2; V gene: TRBV25-1
CDR3 DNA: TGTGCCAGCAGCCAGACAGGGGTGAACACTGAAGCTTTCTTT; CDR3 protein: CASSQTGVNTEAFF; J gene: TRBJ1-1; clone size: -; D gene: TRBD1; V gene: TRBV11-3
CDR3 DNA: TGTGCCAGCAGCCCTCGGACACTATCCTACGAGCAGTACTTC; CDR3 protein: CASSPRTLSYEQYF; J gene: TRBJ2-7; clone size: -; D gene: -; V gene: TRBV5-4
CDR3 DNA: TGCGCCAGCAGCTTGGTGGCTAGCGGGACAGAGACCCAGTACTTC; CDR3 protein: CASSLVASGTETQYF; J gene: TRBJ2-5; clone size: -; D gene: TRBD2; V gene: TRBV5-1
CDR3 DNA: TGTGCCAGCAGCTTAGAAGGTAGCGGGGTCTTTCGGAATGAGCAGTTCTTC; CDR3 protein: CASSLEGSGVFRNEQFF; J gene: TRBJ2-1; clone size: -; D gene: TRBD2; V gene: TRBV13